The 8 T cell receptor beta chains reported below all come from one sample, sequenced in a study of PD-L1 blockade in urothelial cancer. TCRdb's table, derived via immunoSEQ multiplex PCR, lists solely in-frame clones and lacks some. The sample has about 74,000 clones, roughly 84% seen once. The sequencing used PBMCs, collected around atezolizumab (anti-PD-L1) treatment. Every receptor here comes from a man aged 70-80 years with urothelial cancer.

The chain recombines TRBV9 with TRBJ2-1, with 9 bases aligning to TRBD2. CDR1 and CDR2 (germline): SGDLS, YYNGEE. The CDR3 consists of 15 residues. V gave up 4 bases and J gave up 3 bases; unmatched junction bases: 5. DNA for the CDR3: TGTGCCAGCAGCCCTTTAGCGGGAGACTACAATGAGCAGTTCTTC. Translating it yields CASSPLAGDYNEQFF. Drawing the rest from reference TRBV9 and TRBJ2-1, the complete variable domain is DSGVTQTPKHLITATGQRVTLRCSPRSGDLSVYWYQQSLDQGLQFLIQYYNGEERAKGNILERFSAQQFPDLHSELNLSSLELGDSALYFCASSPLAGDYNEQFFGPGTRLTVL.

V is TRBV14 and J is TRBJ1-1, with 7 bases fitting TRBD1. The CDR3 totals 15 residues. V was pared by 4 bases and J by 3 bases, with 8 bases of the junction left unmatched. CDR1 is SGHDN and CDR2 is FVKESK in the germline V gene. The CDR3: CASSLRTGRDTEAFF. CDR3 coding DNA: TGTGCCAGCAGCCTTCGGACAGGTCGGGACACTGAAGCTTTCTTT.

The J gene is TRBJ2-1, the V gene TRBV27, with a possible D match to TRBD1 (5 bases). The CDR3 runs to 15 residues. The germline V and J ends were trimmed by 3 bases and 1 base, with 10 bases remaining between them. In germline, CDR1 is MNHEY, CDR2 SMNVEV (reference sequence). CDR3: CASSLGQASYNEQFF. CDR3 sequence (DNA): TGTGCCAGCAGTTTGGGGCAGGCTTCCTACAATGAGCAGTTCTTC.

The gene calls are TRBV11-2 and TRBJ1-1; 7 nucleotides align to TRBD1. The CDR3 loop spans 13 amino acids. J lost 6 bases, V lost 10 bases, and 11 bases had no gene match. Per germline, CDR1 SGHAT and CDR2 FQNNGV. CDR3 sequence (DNA): TGTGCCACGACCCCACTGCAGGGGGCTGAAGCTTTCTTT. It encodes CATTPLQGAEAFF.

The chain carries TRBV6-5 and TRBJ2-7, with D perhaps TRBD2 (6 bases). Trimming pared 0 bases from V and 0 bases from J, leaving 9 bases between. The CDR3 is 15 residues long. Per the germline V gene, CDR1 is MNHEY and CDR2 is SVGAGI. The CDR3 bases are TGTGCCAGCAGTTACTCCGCCGGGAGCTCCTACGAGCAGTACTTC. Its protein product is CASSYSAGSSYEQYF.

This clone was detected only once. V gene TRBV27 combines with J gene TRBJ2-1; TRBD2 matches 12 bases. The trim removed 10 bases at V and 6 bases at J, leaving 10 bases unmatched. This CDR3 has 15 amino acids. The germline gives CDR1 MNHEY, CDR2 SMNVEV (reference sequence). CDR3 bases: TGTGCCACCTCGAACGGACTAGCGGGGCTCAATGAGCAGTTCTTC. Protein sequence: CATSNGLAGLNEQFF.

The rearrangement joins TRBV28 to TRBJ1-5; 7 bases match TRBD1. CDR1 MDHEN and CDR2 SYDVKM come from the germline V gene. V lost 5 bases, J lost 3 bases, and 10 bases stayed unmatched. CDR3 length: 16 amino acids. CDR3 protein: CASSPGTAPVNQPQHF. The DNA for the CDR3 is TGTGCCAGCAGTCCCGGGACAGCCCCTGTCAATCAGCCCCAGCATTTT.

The gene calls are TRBV6-5 and TRBJ1-5; possibly TRBD1 for D (6 bases). Per germline, CDR1 MNHEY and CDR2 SVGAGI. V was cut by 2 bases and J by 7 bases, with 12 bases left in between. CDR3 length: 14 residues. CDR3 in amino acids: CASSYRVQGQPQHF. The CDR3 nucleotides read TGTGCCAGCAGTTACAGGGTACAGGGACAGCCCCAGCATTTT.